A selection of T cell receptor beta chains follows, all from one sample in a study of T cell responses to AZD1222 COVID-19 vaccine. Profiling relied on immunoSEQ multiplex PCR, and the TCRdb table lists in-frame clones only, not all of them. The sample gives roughly 200,000 clones, over 85% of which show up once; around 1% is in the top ten. Source: peripheral blood, taken 28 days after the second dose of the MenACWY control vaccine. The receptors were gathered from an adult who received the MenACWY meningococcal vaccine as a control. Each CDR3 is given with its conserved first and last residue. D genes are given only for firm matches. Rows give clone size only sometimes, using once, few, many, or a class for an expanded clone.

TRBV28,.,17,.,TRBJ2-2,TGTGCCAGCAGTTTAACCCCACCGGGACAGAACACCGGGGAGCTGTTTTTT,CASSLTPPGQNTGELFF
TRBV5-8,.,14,TRBD2,TRBJ2-1,TGTGCCAGCAGCTTGCTACTAGCGAACAATGAGCAGTTCTTC,CASSLLLANNEQFF
TRBV18,.,11,.,TRBJ1-1,TGTGCCAGCTCGCGGGTTAATGAAGCTTTCTTT,CASSRVNEAFF
TRBV5-6,.,16,.,TRBJ2-6,TGTGCCAGCAACTTCAGGGTGCGCTCTGGGGCCAACGTCCTGACTTTC,CASNFRVRSGANVLTF
TRBV9,.,14,.,TRBJ1-1,TGTGCCAGCAGCGTCGGCCCCTTGGGTACTGAAGCTTTCTTT,CASSVGPLGTEAFF
TRBV5-1,.,15,.,TRBJ2-2,TGCGCCAGCAGCTTGCCTCAAGCTCCAGCCGGGGAGCTGTTTTTT,CASSLPQAPAGELFF
TRBV28,.,16,.,TRBJ1-5,TGTGCCAGCAGTGTACAGCACGGCTCAAGTTATCAGCCCCAGCATTTT,CASSVQHGSSYQPQHF
TRBV5-1,once,15,.,TRBJ2-3,TGCGCCAGCAGCTTGGGACAGGCCAGCACAGATACGCAGTATTTT,CASSLGQASTDTQYF
TRBV5-1,.,14,.,TRBJ1-1,TGCGCCAGCAGCTTGGGCCCATCGGGGACTGAAGCTTTCTTT,CASSLGPSGTEAFF
TRBV19,.,15,.,TRBJ1-1,TGTGCCAGTAGTATCGGCGGCAGAATGAACACTGAAGCTTTCTTT,CASSIGGRMNTEAFF
TRBV5-8,.,12,.,TRBJ2-5,TGTGCCAGTAAAGGCTGGGGAGAGACCCAGTACTTC,CASKGWGETQYF
TRBV2,.,13,TRBD1,TRBJ1-2,TGTGCCAGCAGGACAGGGTCGACCTATGGCTACACCTTC,CASRTGSTYGYTF
TRBV7-3,.,13,TRBD1,TRBJ1-6,TGTGCCAGCAGCCCACGACAGGGTTCACCCCTCCACTTT,CASSPRQGSPLHF
TRBV20-1,.,14,.,TRBJ1-1,TGCAGTGCTAGTGGACAGCTCATGAACACTGAAGCTTTCTTT,CSASGQLMNTEAFF
TRBV18,.,14,.,TRBJ2-5,TGTGCCAGCTCACCACCGATGAGCCAAGAGACCCAGTACTTC,CASSPPMSQETQYF
TRBV28,few,14,.,TRBJ1-3,TGTGCCAGCAGTTTCGGGGGGAAGGGAAACACCATATATTTT,CASSFGGKGNTIYF
TRBV5-1,.,15,TRBD1,TRBJ2-7,TGCGCCAGCAGCTTGGGCGGGGGACAGGGGTACGAGCAGTACTTC,CASSLGGGQGYEQYF
TRBV29-1,.,14,.,TRBJ2-5,TGCAGCGTCCGGGACCCGGAAACCCAAGAGACCCAGTACTTC,CSVRDPETQETQYF
TRBV27,.,16,TRBD1,TRBJ1-5,TGTGCCAGCAGAAACCGCCTTACAGGGGGCGATCAGCCCCAGCATTTT,CASRNRLTGGDQPQHF
TRBV9,once,13,.,TRBJ2-4,TGTGCCAGCAGCGTAGATCAATCTGGCATTCAGTACTTC,CASSVDQSGIQYF
TRBV7-9,.,14,.,TRBJ2-1,TGTGCCAGCAGCACCCCAGGGGCCTACAATGAGCAGTTCTTC,CASSTPGAYNEQFF
TRBV19,.,15,TRBD1,TRBJ1-5,TGTGCCAGTAGTTACGGACAGGGGGCATTTCAGCCCCAGCATTTT,CASSYGQGAFQPQHF
TRBV18,.,16,.,TRBJ1-1,TGTGCCAGCTCACCCGTGCAGGGGAGAGAGGGCACTGAAGCTTTCTTT,CASSPVQGREGTEAFF
TRBV30,.,16,TRBD1,TRBJ1-4,TGTGCCTTAAGCGGGACAGTAATTTTTGGTAATGAAAAACTGTTTTTT,CALSGTVIFGNEKLFF
TRBV6-5,.,13,.,TRBJ1-2,TGTGCCAGCAGTTACGTAGCTAACTATGGCTACACCTTC,CASSYVANYGYTF
TRBV7-2,.,14,.,TRBJ1-1,TGTGCCAGCAGCTTAGCCCAAATGAACACTGAAGCTTTCTTT,CASSLAQMNTEAFF
TRBV6-2/TRBV6-3,.,12,.,TRBJ1-2,TGTGCCAGCAGTTCGGGTCCGCTAGGCTACACCTTC,CASSSGPLGYTF
TRBV5-4,.,14,.,TRBJ2-2,TGTGCCAGCAGCAACGGACAAAACACCGGGGAGCTGTTTTTT,CASSNGQNTGELFF
TRBV6-5,.,15,TRBD1,TRBJ1-1,TGTGCCAGCAGTTACCAGGGGGCGGTGAACACTGAAGCTTTCTTT,CASSYQGAVNTEAFF
TRBV28,.,13,.,TRBJ1-1,TGTGCCAGCAGTTTAGGTCAGGACAGTGAAGCTTTCTTT,CASSLGQDSEAFF
TRBV27,.,13,.,TRBJ1-6,TGTGCCAGCAGTCCGCCGCAGGGGTCACCCCTCCACTTT,CASSPPQGSPLHF
TRBV5-1,.,12,.,TRBJ1-2,TGCGCCAGCAGCTTGGCAGGGTTCGGCTACACCTTC,CASSLAGFGYTF
TRBV7-8,.,15,TRBD1,TRBJ2-5,TGTGCCAGCAGCCCCAGACAGGGGGCAGGGGAGACCCAGTACTTC,CASSPRQGAGETQYF
TRBV13,.,16,.,TRBJ2-3,TGTGCCAGCAGGCGATTTAGGCAGGGTAATCCCGATACGCAGTATTTT,CASRRFRQGNPDTQYF
TRBV18,.,16,.,TRBJ1-2,TGTGCCAGCTCACCCTCCACTTCCGGGCTTTCGACAGGCTACACCTTC,CASSPSTSGLSTGYTF
TRBV19,.,15,.,TRBJ1-1,TGTGCCAGTAGTTCCTTTAACGGAGGGGCGAGGGAAGCTTTCTTT,CASSSFNGGAREAFF
TRBV29-1,.,14,TRBD1,TRBJ2-3,TGCAGCGTCGTTCCCGGGACAGTAACAGATACGCAGTATTTT,CSVVPGTVTDTQYF
TRBV5-1,.,16,.,TRBJ2-1,TGCGCCAGCGATGTCGGCGGGCGGGGCCTAATCAATGAGCAGTTCTTC,CASDVGGRGLINEQFF
TRBV7-2,.,15,.,TRBJ1-4,TGTGCCAGCAGCGAAACAGGGTTAACTAATGAAAAACTGTTTTTT,CASSETGLTNEKLFF
TRBV27,.,14,.,TRBJ2-1,TGTGCCAGCAGCAAAGGGACGGAATACAATGAGCAGTTCTTC,CASSKGTEYNEQFF
TRBV7-2,.,14,.,TRBJ1-1,TGTGCCAGCAGCCCCCGGGGGGCGGACACTGAAGCTTTCTTT,CASSPRGADTEAFF
TRBV5-8,.,13,.,TRBJ1-1,TGTGCCAGCAGCCGCCCGATGAACACTGAAGCTTTCTTT,CASSRPMNTEAFF
TRBV11-1,.,16,.,TRBJ1-1,TGTGCCAGCAGCCCCCGGTATCAGGGAAGGAACACTGAAGCTTTCTTT,CASSPRYQGRNTEAFF
TRBV4-2,.,15,.,TRBJ1-1,TGTGCCAGCAGCCAGCACCAGGGGCGTAACACTGAAGCTTTCTTT,CASSQHQGRNTEAFF
TRBV15,.,17,.,TRBJ1-1,TGTGCCACCAGCAGCCCCCCCGAGGGAAACCTGAACACTGAAGCTTTCTTT,CATSSPPEGNLNTEAFF
TRBV5-1,.,14,.,TRBJ2-7,TGCGCCAGCAGCCCGGAGGGACTGTCCTACGAGCAGTACTTC,CASSPEGLSYEQYF
TRBV30,.,13,.,TRBJ1-5,TGTGCCTTTTCACCAGGGTTGGATCAGCCCCAGCATTTT,CAFSPGLDQPQHF
TRBV6-5,once,14,.,TRBJ1-2,TGTGCCAGCACCCCGGGACGCGGCGAATATGGCTACACCTTC,CASTPGRGEYGYTF
TRBV19,.,16,.,TRBJ2-7,TGTGCCAGTAGTAGGTTCGGGGCAGCGTCTACCTACGAGCAGTACTTC,CASSRFGAASTYEQYF
TRBV4-2,.,17,.,TRBJ1-5,TGTGCCAGCAGCCAAGTCAGTACCTACGGTGGCAATCAGCCCCAGCATTTT,CASSQVSTYGGNQPQHF